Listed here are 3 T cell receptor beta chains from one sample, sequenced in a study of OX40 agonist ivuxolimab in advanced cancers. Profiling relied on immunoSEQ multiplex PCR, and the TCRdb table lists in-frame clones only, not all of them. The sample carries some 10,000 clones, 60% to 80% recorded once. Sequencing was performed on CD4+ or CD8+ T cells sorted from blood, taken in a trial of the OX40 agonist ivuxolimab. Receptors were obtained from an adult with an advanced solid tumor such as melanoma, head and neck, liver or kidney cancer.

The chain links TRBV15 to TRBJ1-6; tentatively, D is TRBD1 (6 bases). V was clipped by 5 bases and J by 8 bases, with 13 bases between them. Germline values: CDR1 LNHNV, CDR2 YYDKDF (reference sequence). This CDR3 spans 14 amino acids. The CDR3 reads CATSAGGSYSPLHF. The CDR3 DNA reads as TGTGCCACCAGCGCGGGGGGCTCGTATTCACCCCTCCACTTT.

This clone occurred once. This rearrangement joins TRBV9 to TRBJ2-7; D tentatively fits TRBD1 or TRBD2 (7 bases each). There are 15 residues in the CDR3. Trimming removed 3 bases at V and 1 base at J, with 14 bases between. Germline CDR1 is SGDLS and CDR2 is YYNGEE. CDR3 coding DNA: TGTGCCAGCAGCGAGGGGGGGGACAGTTCCTACGAGCAGTACTTC. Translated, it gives CASSEGGDSSYEQYF. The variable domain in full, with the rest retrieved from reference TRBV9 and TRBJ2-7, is DSGVTQTPKHLITATGQRVTLRCSPRSGDLSVYWYQQSLDQGLQFLIQYYNGEERAKGNILERFSAQQFPDLHSELNLSSLELGDSALYFCASSEGGDSSYEQYFGPGTRLTVT.

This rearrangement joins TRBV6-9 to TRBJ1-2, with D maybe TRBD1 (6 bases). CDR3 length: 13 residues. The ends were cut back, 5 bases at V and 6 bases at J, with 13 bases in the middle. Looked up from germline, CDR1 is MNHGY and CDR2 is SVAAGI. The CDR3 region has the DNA TGTGCCAGCAGTACCATCAGGGGTAATGGCTACACCTTC. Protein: CASSTIRGNGYTF.